This T cell receptor beta chain was obtained from a study of cytomegalovirus exposure and HLA in healthy donors. Study-level findings and limits: The authors later found most CMV-associated TCR beta chains appeared HLA-restricted. A missense variant in DCLRE1C was later tied to TCR beta V- and J-gene trimming.

CDR3 size: 14 residues. The germline CDR1 and CDR2 sequences are MNHEY and SVGAGI. V shed 9 bases and J shed 2 bases, with 16 bases lying between them. This clone was detected only once. As yet, its antigen is unknown. PCR primers comprised 60 Vbeta and 13 Jbeta primers. Repertoires were generated with immunoSEQ multiplex PCR, while TCRdb's copy carries only in-frame clones and drops some. This table has 270,000 or so clones, around 90% appearing once. The source material was PBMCs. The sequence derives from a girl aged 2 to 10 in good health and CMV-seronegative. This rearrangement joins TRBV6-5 to TRBJ1-1; possibly TRBD1 for D (5 bases). The CDR3 coding sequence is TGTGCCAGTTCCCGGGGGAAAACTAACACTGAAGCTTTCTTT. This encodes CASSRGKTNTEAFF.